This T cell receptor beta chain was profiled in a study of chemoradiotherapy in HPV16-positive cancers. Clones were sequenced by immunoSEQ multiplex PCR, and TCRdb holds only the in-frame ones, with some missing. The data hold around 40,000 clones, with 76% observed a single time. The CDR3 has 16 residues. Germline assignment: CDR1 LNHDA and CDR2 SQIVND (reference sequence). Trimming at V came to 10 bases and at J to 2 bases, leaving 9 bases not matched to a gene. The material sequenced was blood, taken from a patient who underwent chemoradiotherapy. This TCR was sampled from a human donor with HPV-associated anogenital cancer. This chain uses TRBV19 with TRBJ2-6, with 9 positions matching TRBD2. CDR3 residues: CATRREGAPGANVLTF. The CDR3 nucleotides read TGTGCCACCAGGCGGGAGGGGGCACCTGGGGCCAACGTCCTGACTTTC.